Below are 9 T cell receptor beta chains sequenced from a single sample in a study of beta chain features in type 1 diabetes. cDNA synthesis used the whole RNA isolate, giving expressed TCRB sequences. The table came from immunoSEQ multiplex PCR; TCRdb's copy has only in-frame clones and leaves some out. The profile covers about 620,000 clones, with about 16% appearing a single time and 0.07% to 0.095% taken by the ten largest. Source material: naive CD4+ T cells from blood. These receptor sequences come from a man aged 18 to 29 in good health.

This clone was counted only a few times. The chain has TRBV9 and TRBJ2-1; no reliable D call. The germline V and J ends were trimmed by 0 bases and 6 bases, with 7 bases remaining between them. The CDR3 consists of 13 residues. In germline, CDR1 is SGDLS, CDR2 YYNGEE. The chain's CDR3 is CASSVATANEQFF. As DNA, the CDR3 is TGTGCCAGCAGCGTAGCTACAGCCAATGAGCAGTTCTTC. Based on the CDR3 plus reference TRBV9 and TRBJ2-1, the full variable domain is DSGVTQTPKHLITATGQRVTLRCSPRSGDLSVYWYQQSLDQGLQFLIQYYNGEERAKGNILERFSAQQFPDLHSELNLSSLELGDSALYFCASSVATANEQFFGPGTRLTVL.

This clone occurred a few times. This sample also contains other DNA sequences that code for the same CDR3. The gene calls are TRBV5-1 and TRBJ2-5; D uncertain. Trimming removed 2 bases from V and 2 bases from J, with 4 bases in between. Germline CDR1 reads SGHRS; CDR2 reads YFSETQ. This CDR3 comprises 12 residues. CDR3 amino acids: CASSFAQETQYF. CDR3 nucleotides: TGCGCCAGCAGCTTCGCACAAGAGACCCAGTACTTC.

There are a few counts of this clone. The chain joins TRBV10-3 to TRBJ1-2, with 8 bases identical to TRBD1. The ends lost 8 bases at V and 4 bases at J; junction bases unmatched: 9. The CDR3 runs 14 residues. Germline lookup yields CDR1 ENHRY and CDR2 SYGVKD. Here the CDR3 DNA reads TGTGCCATCGGGACCGGGACAGGTTCCTATGGCTACACCTTC. Translating it yields CAIGTGTGSYGYTF.

In this sample, this clone turned up a few times. The rearrangement joins TRBV19 to TRBJ1-2; D possibly corresponds to TRBD1 (5 bases). V was cut by 6 bases and J by 4 bases, with 15 bases left in between. Germline CDR1 reads LNHDA; CDR2 reads SQIVND (reference sequence). This CDR3 has 14 residues. The chain's CDR3 is CASSNRQGGYGYTF. The CDR3 bases are TGTGCCAGTAGCAACCGGCAGGGCGGCTATGGCTACACCTTC.

The chain uses TRBV10-3 and TRBJ2-1, with TRBD1 matching over 10 bases. This CDR3 has 14 residues. J was trimmed by 8 bases and V by 6 bases; bases with no gene match: 7. CDR1 ENHRY and CDR2 SYGVKD come from the germline V gene. The CDR3 reads CAISPGQGIYEQFF. In DNA, the CDR3 is TGTGCCATCAGCCCGGGACAGGGGATCTATGAGCAGTTCTTC.

The CDR3 DNA sequence: TGCGCCAGCAGTAAACCGACAGGTTCCTACGAGCAGTACTTC. It specifies CASSKPTGSYEQYF. The chain employs TRBV5-1 and TRBJ2-7, with D possibly TRBD1 on 6 matching bases. Germline V gene sequence: CDR1 SGHRS, CDR2 YFSETQ. The CDR3 loop spans 14 amino acids. V lost 5 bases, J lost 1 base, and 13 bases lay in between.

The chain has TRBV6-5 and TRBJ2-7, with D hard to call. From germline, CDR1 is MNHEY and CDR2 SVGAGI. V was clipped by 6 bases and J by 3 bases, with 18 bases between them. CDR3 size: 15 residues. The CDR3 DNA reads TGTGCCAGCAGCTCCCCGCCAAGGAAACTCTACGAGCAGTACTTC. Translated, it gives CASSSPPRKLYEQYF.

This chain links TRBV5-8 with TRBJ1-3; no firm D call. The V end was cut by 0 bases, the J end by 0 bases, with 10 bases between. Per germline, CDR1 SGHTS and CDR2 YDEGEE. This CDR3 region has 16 residues. The CDR3 DNA reads TGTGCCAGCAGCTTGGGAACAAGGAACTCTGGAAACACCATATATTTT. It translates to CASSLGTRNSGNTIYF.

This rearrangement joins TRBV28 to TRBJ2-4; D remains unclear. The CDR3 runs to 15 residues. V shed 6 bases and J shed 0 bases, with 12 bases lying between them. Looked up from germline, CDR1 is MDHEN and CDR2 is SYDVKM. In DNA form, the CDR3 reads TGTGCCAGCAGCCGCCCCCTAATAGCCAAAAACATTCAGTACTTC. It encodes CASSRPLIAKNIQYF.